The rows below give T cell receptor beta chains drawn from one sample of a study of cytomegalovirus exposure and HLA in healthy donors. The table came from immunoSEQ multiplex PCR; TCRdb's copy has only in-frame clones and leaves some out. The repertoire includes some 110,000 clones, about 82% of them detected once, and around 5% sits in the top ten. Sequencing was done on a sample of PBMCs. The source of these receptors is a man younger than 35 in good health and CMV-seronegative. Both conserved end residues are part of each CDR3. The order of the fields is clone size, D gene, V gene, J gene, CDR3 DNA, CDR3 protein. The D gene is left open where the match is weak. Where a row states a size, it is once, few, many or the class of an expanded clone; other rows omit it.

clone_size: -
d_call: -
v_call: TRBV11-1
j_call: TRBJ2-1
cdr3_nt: TGTGCCAGCAGCCCTATACAGAACCCCTACAATGAGCAGTTCTTC
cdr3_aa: CASSPIQNPYNEQFF

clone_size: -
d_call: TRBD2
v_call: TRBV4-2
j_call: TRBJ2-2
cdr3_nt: TGTGCCAGCAGCCAAGATACTAGCGGGAGTTGGAACACCGGGGAGCTGTTTTTT
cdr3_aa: CASSQDTSGSWNTGELFF

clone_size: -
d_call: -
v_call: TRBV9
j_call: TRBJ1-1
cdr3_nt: TGTGCCAGCAGCGCGACTCCACAGGGCGCGAACACTGAAGCTTTCTTT
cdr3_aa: CASSATPQGANTEAFF

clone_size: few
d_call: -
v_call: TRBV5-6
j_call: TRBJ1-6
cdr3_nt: TGTGCCAGCAGCGCTTCCCGCGACAGTTATAATTCACCCCTCCACTTT
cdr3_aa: CASSASRDSYNSPLHF

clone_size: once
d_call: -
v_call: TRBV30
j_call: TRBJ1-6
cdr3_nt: TGTGCCTGGAGTGCCCCCAGGGGCTCACCCCTCCACTTT
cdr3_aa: CAWSAPRGSPLHF

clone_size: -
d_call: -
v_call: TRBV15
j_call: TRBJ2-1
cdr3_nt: TGTGCCACCAGCAGAGATCCCGGTCATTTAAATGAGCAGTTCTTC
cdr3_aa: CATSRDPGHLNEQFF

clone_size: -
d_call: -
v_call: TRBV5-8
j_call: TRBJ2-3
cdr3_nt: TGTGCCAGCAGCTTGTATTCAGATACGCAGTATTTT
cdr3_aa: CASSLYSDTQYF

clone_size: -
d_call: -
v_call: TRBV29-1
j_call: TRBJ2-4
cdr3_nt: TGCAGCGTTGAAGAGGGGGCGAGGAACATTCAGTACTTC
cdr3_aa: CSVEEGARNIQYF

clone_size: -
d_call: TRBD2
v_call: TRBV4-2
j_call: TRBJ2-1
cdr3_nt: TGTGCCAGCAGTCAAACCGGGACTAGCTCCTACAATGAGCAGTTCTTC
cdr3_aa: CASSQTGTSSYNEQFF

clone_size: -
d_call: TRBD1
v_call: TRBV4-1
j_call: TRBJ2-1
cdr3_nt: TGCGCCAGCAGCCGAATTGGGGACAGGGGATACAATGAGCAGTTCTTC
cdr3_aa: CASSRIGDRGYNEQFF

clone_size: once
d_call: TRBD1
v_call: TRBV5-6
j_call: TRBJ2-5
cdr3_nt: TGTGCCAGCAGCCTCCGACAGGGGAGGCTCTCTTGGGAGACCCAGTACTTC
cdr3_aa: CASSLRQGRLSWETQYF

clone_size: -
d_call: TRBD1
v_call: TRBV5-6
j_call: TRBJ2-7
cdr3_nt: TGTGCCAGCAGCTTTGGGACAGGGGGATACGAGCAGTACTTC
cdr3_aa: CASSFGTGGYEQYF

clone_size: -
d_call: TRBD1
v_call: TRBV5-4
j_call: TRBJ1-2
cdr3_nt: TGTGCCAGCAGCCCGGACAGGGTGGGTGGCTACACCTTC
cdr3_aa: CASSPDRVGGYTF

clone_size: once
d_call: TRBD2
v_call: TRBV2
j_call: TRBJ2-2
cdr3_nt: TGTGCCAGCAGTGAATCCCCCGGGACTAGCGTCACCGGGGAGCTGTTTTTT
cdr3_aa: CASSESPGTSVTGELFF

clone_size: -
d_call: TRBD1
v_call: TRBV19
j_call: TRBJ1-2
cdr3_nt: TGTGCCAGTAGTCCCGGGACAGGACAACTTAACTATGGCTACACCTTC
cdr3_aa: CASSPGTGQLNYGYTF

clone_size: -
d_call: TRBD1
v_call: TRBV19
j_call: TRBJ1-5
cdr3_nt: TGTGCCAGTAGTCTCCGGACAGGGCAAATGAGCAATCAGCCCCAGCATTTT
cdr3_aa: CASSLRTGQMSNQPQHF

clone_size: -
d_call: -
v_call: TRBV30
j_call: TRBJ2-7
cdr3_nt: TGTGCCTGGAGTGTACAGCGGACGGAAGGGCAGTACTTC
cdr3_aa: CAWSVQRTEGQYF

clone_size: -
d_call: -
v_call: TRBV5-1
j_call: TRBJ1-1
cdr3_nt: TGCGCCAGCAGCCTTGATACAGTGATGAACACTGAAGCTTTCTTT
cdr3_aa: CASSLDTVMNTEAFF

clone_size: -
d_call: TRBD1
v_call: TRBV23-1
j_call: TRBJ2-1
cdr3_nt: TGCGCCAGCAGTCAACCGGGACAGGGGTACAATGAGCAGTTCTTC
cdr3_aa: CASSQPGQGYNEQFF

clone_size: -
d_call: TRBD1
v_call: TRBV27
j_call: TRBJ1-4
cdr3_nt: TGTGCCAGCAGTTTTACCAGGGGGCGAGAAAAACTGTTTTTT
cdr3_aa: CASSFTRGREKLFF

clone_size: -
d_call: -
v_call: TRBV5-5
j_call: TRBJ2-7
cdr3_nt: TGTGCCAGCAGCTTGCTTCCCCTGAGCTCCTACGAGCAGTACTTC
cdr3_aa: CASSLLPLSSYEQYF

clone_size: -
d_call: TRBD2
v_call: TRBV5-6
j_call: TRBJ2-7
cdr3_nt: TGTGCCAGCAGCAGTAGACTAGCGGGGTCACACTACGAGCAGTACTTC
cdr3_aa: CASSSRLAGSHYEQYF

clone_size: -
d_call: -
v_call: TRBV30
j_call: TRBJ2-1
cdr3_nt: TGTGCCACCAGGAGGACCGCCAATGAGCAGTTCTTC
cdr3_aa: CATRRTANEQFF